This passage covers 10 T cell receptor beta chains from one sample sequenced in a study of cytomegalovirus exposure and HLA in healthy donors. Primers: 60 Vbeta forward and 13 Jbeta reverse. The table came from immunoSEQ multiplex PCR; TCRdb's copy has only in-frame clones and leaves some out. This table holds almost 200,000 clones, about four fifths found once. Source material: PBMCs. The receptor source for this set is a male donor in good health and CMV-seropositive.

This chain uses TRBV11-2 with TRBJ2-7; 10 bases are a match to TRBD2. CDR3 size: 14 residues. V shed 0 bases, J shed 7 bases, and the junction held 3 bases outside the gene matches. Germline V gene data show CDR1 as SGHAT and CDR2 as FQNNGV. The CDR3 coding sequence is TGTGCCAGCAGCTTAGACCCTAGCGGGAGAGAGCAGTACTTC. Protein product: CASSLDPSGREQYF.

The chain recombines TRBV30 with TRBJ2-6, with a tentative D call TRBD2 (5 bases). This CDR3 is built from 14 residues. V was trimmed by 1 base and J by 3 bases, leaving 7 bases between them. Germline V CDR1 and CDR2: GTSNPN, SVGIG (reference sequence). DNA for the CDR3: TGTGCCTGGAGTGCCGGGGTTGGGGCCAACGTCCTGACTTTC. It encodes CAWSAGVGANVLTF.

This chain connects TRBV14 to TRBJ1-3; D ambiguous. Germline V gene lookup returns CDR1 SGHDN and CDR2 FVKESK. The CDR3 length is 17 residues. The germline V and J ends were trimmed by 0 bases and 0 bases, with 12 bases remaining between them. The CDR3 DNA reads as TGTGCCAGCAGCCAAGACGAGGACTTTATCTCTGGAAACACCATATATTTT. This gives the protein CASSQDEDFISGNTIYF. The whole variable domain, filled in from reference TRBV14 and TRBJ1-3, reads EAGVTQFPSHSVIEKGQTVTLRCDPISGHDNLYWYRRVMGKEIKFLLHFVKESKQDESGMPNNRFLAERTGGTYSTLKVQPAELEDSGVYFCASSQDEDFISGNTIYFGEGSWLTVV.

The CDR3 sequence is CASSLSGTEDYEQYF. The DNA of the CDR3 is TGTGCCAGCAGTTTATCAGGGACAGAAGACTACGAGCAGTACTTC. This chain connects TRBV27 to TRBJ2-7, with TRBD1 matching over 7 bases. J gave up 3 bases and V 0 bases, and 5 bases lay outside the gene matches. The CDR3 runs to 15 residues. CDR1 and CDR2 (germline): MNHEY, SMNVEV (reference sequence).

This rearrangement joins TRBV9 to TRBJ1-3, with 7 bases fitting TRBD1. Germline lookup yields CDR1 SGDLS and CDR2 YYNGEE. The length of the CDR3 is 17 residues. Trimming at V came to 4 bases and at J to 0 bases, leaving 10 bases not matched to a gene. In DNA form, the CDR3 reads TGTGCCAGCAGCCCTGGACAGGCGCTACACTCTGGAAACACCATATATTTT. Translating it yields CASSPGQALHSGNTIYF.

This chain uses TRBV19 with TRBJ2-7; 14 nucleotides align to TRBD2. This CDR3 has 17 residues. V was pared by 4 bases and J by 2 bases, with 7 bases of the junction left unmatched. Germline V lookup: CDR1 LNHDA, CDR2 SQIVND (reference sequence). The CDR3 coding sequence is TGTGCCAGTAGTAAGAGGACTAGCGGGGGGACCCCCTACGAGCAGTACTTC. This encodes CASSKRTSGGTPYEQYF.

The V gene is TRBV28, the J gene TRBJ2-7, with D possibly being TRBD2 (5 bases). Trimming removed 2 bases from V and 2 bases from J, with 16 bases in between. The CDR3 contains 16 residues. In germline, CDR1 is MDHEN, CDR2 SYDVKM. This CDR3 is CASSLPPAGLPYEQYF. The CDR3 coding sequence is TGTGCCAGCAGTTTACCCCCCGCGGGCCTGCCCTACGAGCAGTACTTC.

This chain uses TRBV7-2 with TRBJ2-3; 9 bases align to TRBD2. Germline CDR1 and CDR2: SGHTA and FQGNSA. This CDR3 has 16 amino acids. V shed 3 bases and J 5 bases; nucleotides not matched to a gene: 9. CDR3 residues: CASSFGAGGLRDTQYF. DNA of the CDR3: TGTGCCAGCAGCTTCGGGGCGGGGGGGCTGAGAGATACGCAGTATTTT.

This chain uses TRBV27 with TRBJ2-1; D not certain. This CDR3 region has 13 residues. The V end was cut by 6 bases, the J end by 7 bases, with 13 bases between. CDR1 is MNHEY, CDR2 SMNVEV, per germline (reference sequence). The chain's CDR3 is CASSRRGGNEQFF. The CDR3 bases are TGTGCCAGCAGCCGACGCGGTGGTAATGAGCAGTTCTTC.

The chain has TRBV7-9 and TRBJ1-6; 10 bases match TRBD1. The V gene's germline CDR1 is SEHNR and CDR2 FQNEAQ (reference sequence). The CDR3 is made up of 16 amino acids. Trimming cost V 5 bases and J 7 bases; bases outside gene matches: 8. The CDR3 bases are TGTGCCAGCAGCCCGACAGGGGGCGTGGGAAATTCACCCCTCCACTTT. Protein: CASSPTGGVGNSPLHF. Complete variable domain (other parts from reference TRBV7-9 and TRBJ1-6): DTGVSQNPRHKITKRGQNVTFRCDPISEHNRLYWYRQTLGQGPEFLTYFQNEAQLEKSRLLSDRFSAERPKGSFSTLEIQRTEQGDSAMYLCASSPTGGVGNSPLHFGNGTRLTVT.